Shown below are 3 T cell receptor beta chains from a single sample sequenced in a study of blood T cells in healthy people across ages. Combining a sample-barcoded 5' primer with a J-beta primer mix, a second PCR ran for roughly 7 to 12 cycles. TCRdb re-called the 5' RACE reads with MiXCR, one entry per CDR3 protein. Of approximately 810,000 distinct CDR3 sequences in the sample, approximately 35% were seen once. Sample: blood. These receptors all stem from a man between 18 and 35 years old in good health.

The sample holds a few counts of this clonotype. The rearrangement links TRBV29-1 to TRBJ1-4, with D unclear. The CDR3 has 13 amino acids. V lost 6 bases to trimming and J lost 0 bases, with 8 bases between them. Germline V gene lookup returns CDR1 SQVTM and CDR2 ANQGSEA. DNA for the CDR3: TGCAGCGTGGGGTTTGCAACTAATGAAAAACTGTTTTTT. Translated: CSVGFATNEKLFF.

CDR3 DNA: TGTGCCAGCAGCGTATTTGGGGACTATGGCTACACCTTC. This encodes CASSVFGDYGYTF. The chain has TRBV9 and TRBJ1-2; no clear D gene. Trimming stripped 1 base from V and 3 bases from J, with 7 bases between. Germline V gives CDR1 SGDLS, CDR2 YYNGEE. The CDR3 is 13 residues long.

This clonotype was counted at least ten times. V gene TRBV4-3 combines with J gene TRBJ1-2; D remains unclear. This CDR3 region has 13 residues. Germline-derived CDR1 and CDR2 are LGHNA and YSLEER. Trimming removed 0 bases at V and 4 bases at J, with 6 bases between. CDR3 region: CASSQDPVYGYTF. DNA of the CDR3: TGCGCCAGCAGCCAAGACCCAGTCTATGGCTACACCTTC.